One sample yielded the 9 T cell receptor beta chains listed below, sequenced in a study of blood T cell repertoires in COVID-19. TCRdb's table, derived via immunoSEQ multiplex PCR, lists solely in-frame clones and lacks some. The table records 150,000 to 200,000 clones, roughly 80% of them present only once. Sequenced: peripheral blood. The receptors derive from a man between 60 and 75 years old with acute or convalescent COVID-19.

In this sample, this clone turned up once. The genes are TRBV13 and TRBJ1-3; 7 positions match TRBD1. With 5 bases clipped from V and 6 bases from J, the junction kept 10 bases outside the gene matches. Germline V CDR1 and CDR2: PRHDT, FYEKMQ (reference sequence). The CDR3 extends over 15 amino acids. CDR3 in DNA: TGTGCCAGCAGCGCAACCCGACAGGGTGCAAACACCATATATTTT. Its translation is CASSATRQGANTIYF. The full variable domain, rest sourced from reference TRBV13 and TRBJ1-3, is AAGVIQSPRHLIKEKRETATLKCYPIPRHDTVYWYQQGPGQDPQFLISFYEKMQSDKGSIPDRFSAQQFSDYHSELNMSSLELGDSALYFCASSATRQGANTIYFGEGSWLTVV.

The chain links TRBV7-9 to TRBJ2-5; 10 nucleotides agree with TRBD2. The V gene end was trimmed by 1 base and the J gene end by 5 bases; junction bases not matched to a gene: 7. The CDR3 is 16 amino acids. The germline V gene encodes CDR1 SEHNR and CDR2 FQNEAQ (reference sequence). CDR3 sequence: CASSLVSGGPWETQYF. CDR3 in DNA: TGTGCCAGCAGCTTAGTTAGCGGGGGGCCGTGGGAGACCCAGTACTTC.

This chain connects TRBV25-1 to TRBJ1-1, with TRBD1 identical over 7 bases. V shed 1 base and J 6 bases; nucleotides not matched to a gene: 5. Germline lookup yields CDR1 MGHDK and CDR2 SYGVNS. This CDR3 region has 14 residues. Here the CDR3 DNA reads TGTGCCAGCAGTGAATCTACAGGGGCGGCTGAAGCTTTCTTT. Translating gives CASSESTGAAEAFF.

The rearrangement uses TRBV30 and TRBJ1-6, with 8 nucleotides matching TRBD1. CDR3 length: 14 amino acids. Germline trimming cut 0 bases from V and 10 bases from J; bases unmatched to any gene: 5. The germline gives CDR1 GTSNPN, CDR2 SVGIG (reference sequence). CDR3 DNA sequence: TGTGCCTGGAGTGTACCAGGGGGCAGGTCACCCCTCCACTTT. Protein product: CAWSVPGGRSPLHF.

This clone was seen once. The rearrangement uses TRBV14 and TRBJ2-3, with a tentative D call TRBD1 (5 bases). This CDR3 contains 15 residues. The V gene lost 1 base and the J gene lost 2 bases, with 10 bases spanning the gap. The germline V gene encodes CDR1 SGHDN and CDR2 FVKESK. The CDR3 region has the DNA TGTGCCAGCAGCCAAGTATGGGGCTACACAGATACGCAGTATTTT. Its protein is CASSQVWGYTDTQYF.

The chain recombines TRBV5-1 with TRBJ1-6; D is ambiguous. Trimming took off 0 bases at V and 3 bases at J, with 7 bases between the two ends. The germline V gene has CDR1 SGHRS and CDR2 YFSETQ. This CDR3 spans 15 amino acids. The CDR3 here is CASSLDGFYNSPLHF. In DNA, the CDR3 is TGCGCCAGCAGCTTGGACGGGTTCTATAATTCACCCCTCCACTTT.

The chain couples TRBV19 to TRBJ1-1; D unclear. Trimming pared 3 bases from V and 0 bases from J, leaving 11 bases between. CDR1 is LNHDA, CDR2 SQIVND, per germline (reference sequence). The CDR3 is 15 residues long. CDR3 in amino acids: CASSMLRNMNTEAFF. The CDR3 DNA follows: TGTGCCAGTAGTATGTTGCGCAATATGAACACTGAAGCTTTCTTT.

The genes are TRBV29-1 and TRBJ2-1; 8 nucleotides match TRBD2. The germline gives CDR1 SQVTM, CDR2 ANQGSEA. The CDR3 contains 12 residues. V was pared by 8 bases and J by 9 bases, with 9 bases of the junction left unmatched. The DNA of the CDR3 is TGCAGCACGGGGGGGCAACACTTTGAGCAGTTCTTC. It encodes CSTGGQHFEQFF.

The CDR3, as DNA: TGTGCCAGTAGTATTGCCAGCGGCTCCTACAATGAGCAGTTCTTC. Translating gives CASSIASGSYNEQFF. The rearrangement joins TRBV19 to TRBJ2-1, with D possibly matching TRBD2 (5 bases). The CDR3 is 15 residues long. V was shortened by 3 bases and J by 0 bases, with 9 bases between the two germline ends. In germline, CDR1 is LNHDA, CDR2 SQIVND (reference sequence).